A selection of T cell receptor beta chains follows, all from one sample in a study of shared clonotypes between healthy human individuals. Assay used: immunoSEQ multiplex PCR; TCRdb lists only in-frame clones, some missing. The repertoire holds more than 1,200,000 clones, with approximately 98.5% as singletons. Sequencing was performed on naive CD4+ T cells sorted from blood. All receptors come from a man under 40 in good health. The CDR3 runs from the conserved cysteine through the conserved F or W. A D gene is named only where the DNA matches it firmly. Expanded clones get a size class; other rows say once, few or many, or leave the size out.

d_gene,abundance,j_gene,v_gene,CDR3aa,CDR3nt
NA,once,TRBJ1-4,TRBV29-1,CSVGGRGGEKLFF,TGCAGCGTTGGTGGGAGGGGTGGTGAAAAACTGTTTTTT
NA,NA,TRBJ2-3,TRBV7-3,CASSLGGSGTQYF,TGTGCCAGCAGCTTAGGGGGCTCCGGTACGCAGTATTTT
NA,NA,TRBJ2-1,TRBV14,CASSQGLVLLSAWHEQFF,TGTGCCAGCAGCCAAGGGCTCGTCTTGCTGTCAGCGTGGCATGAGCAGTTCTTC
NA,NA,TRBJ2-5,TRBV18,CASSLENQETQYF,TGTGCCAGCTCCCTAGAAAACCAAGAGACCCAGTACTTC
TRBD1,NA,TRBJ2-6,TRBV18,CASSPKTGVNSGANVLTF,TGTGCCAGCTCACCTAAGACAGGGGTCAACTCTGGGGCCAACGTCCTGACTTTC
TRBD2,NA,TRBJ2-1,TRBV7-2,CASIIGTSGGYNEQFF,TGTGCCAGCATCATAGGGACTAGCGGGGGCTACAATGAGCAGTTCTTC
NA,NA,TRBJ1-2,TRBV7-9,CASSPDRNYGYTF,TGTGCCAGCAGTCCTGACAGAAACTATGGCTACACCTTC
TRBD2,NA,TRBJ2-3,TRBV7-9,CASSLATSGTDTQYF,TGTGCCAGCAGCTTAGCGACTAGCGGCACAGATACGCAGTATTTT
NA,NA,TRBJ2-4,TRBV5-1,CASSLDHSLKNIQYF,TGCGCCAGCAGCTTAGATCACAGCCTCAAAAACATTCAGTACTTC
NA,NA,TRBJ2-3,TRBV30,CACHTRGTQYF,TGTGCCTGTCATACTAGGGGTACGCAGTATTTT
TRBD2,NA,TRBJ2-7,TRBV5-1,CASSLGLAGGPSSYEQYF,TGCGCCAGCAGCTTAGGACTAGCGGGAGGGCCATCCTCCTACGAGCAGTACTTC
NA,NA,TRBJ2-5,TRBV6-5,CASSYVRNQETQYF,TGTGCCAGCAGTTATGTTCGGAACCAAGAGACCCAGTACTTC
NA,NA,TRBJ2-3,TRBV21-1,CASSRLTSGSTDTQYF,TGTGCCAGCAGCAGATTAACTAGCGGCAGCACAGATACGCAGTATTTT
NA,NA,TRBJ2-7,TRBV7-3,CASSLEGGPSYEQYF,TGTGCCAGCAGCTTAGAGGGAGGCCCCTCCTACGAGCAGTACTTC
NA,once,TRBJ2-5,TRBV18,CASSPSKGQETQYF,TGTGCCAGCTCACCATCGAAGGGGCAAGAGACCCAGTACTTC
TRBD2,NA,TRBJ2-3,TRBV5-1,CASSLGRPDPGDTQYF,TGCGCCAGCAGCCTCGGGAGGCCCGACCCCGGAGATACGCAGTATTTT
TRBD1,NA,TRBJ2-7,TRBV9,CASSVGSTGVEQYF,TGTGCCAGCAGCGTCGGTTCCACAGGGGTCGAGCAGTACTTC
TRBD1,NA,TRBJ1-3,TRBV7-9,CASSLLTGDRGNTIYF,TGTGCCAGCAGCTTACTGACAGGGGACCGCGGAAACACCATATATTTT
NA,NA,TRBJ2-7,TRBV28,CASSLSRTSYEQYF,TGTGCCAGCAGTTTGTCGAGGACATCCTACGAGCAGTACTTC
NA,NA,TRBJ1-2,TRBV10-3,CAISVLGHGYTF,TGTGCCATCAGTGTATTGGGTCATGGCTACACCTTC
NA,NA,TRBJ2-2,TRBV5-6,CASSFGVNTGELFF,TGTGCCAGCAGCTTTGGGGTTAACACCGGGGAGCTGTTTTTT
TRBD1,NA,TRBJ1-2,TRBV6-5,CASSRGTVYGYTF,TGTGCCAGCAGTCGCGGGACAGTATATGGCTACACCTTC
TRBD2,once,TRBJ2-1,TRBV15,CATSGGAGALAVYNEQFF,TGTGCCACCAGCGGGGGGGCGGGGGCACTAGCGGTTTACAATGAGCAGTTCTTC
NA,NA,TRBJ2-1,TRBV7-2,CASSFGLSSYNEQFF,TGTGCCAGCAGCTTTGGACTGAGCTCCTACAATGAGCAGTTCTTC
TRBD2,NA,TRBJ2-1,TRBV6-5,CASSYSIVYGRDEQFF,TGTGCCAGCAGTTACTCGATCGTCTACGGGAGGGATGAGCAGTTCTTC
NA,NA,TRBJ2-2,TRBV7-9,CASKGLLNTGELFF,TGTGCCAGCAAGGGACTCCTGAACACCGGGGAGCTGTTTTTT
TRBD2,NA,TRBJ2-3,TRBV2,CASSEARLAGATDTQYF,TGTGCCAGCAGTGAAGCGCGACTAGCGGGAGCCACAGATACGCAGTATTTT
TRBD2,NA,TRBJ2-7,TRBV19,CASSIDFAGTSGKGYYEQYF,TGTGCCAGTAGTATAGACTTCGCGGGGACTAGCGGGAAAGGGTACTACGAGCAGTACTTC
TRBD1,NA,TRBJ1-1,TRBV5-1,CASSLEGQGDTEAFF,TGCGCCAGCAGCTTGGAAGGACAGGGGGACACTGAAGCTTTCTTT
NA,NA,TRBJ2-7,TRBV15,CATSAHEDRAYEQYF,TGTGCCACCAGCGCTCACGAGGACAGAGCTTACGAGCAGTACTTC
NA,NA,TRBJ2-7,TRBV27,CASSSNTWEYEQYF,TGTGCCAGCAGTTCCAATACGTGGGAGTACGAGCAGTACTTC
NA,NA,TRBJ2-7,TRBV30,CAWASSYEQYF,TGTGCCTGGGCGAGCTCCTACGAGCAGTACTTC
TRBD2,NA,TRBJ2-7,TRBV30,CAWSVGLAVTYEQYF,TGTGCCTGGAGTGTAGGCCTAGCGGTTACCTACGAGCAGTACTTC
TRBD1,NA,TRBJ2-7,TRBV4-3,CASSLGQGSYEQYF,TGCGCCAGCAGCCTTGGACAGGGTAGTTACGAGCAGTACTTC
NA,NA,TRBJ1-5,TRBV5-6,CASSVPGGPQHF,TGTGCCAGCAGCGTCCCGGGGGGTCCCCAGCATTTT
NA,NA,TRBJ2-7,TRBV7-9,CASSLVRGDEQYF,TGTGCCAGCAGCTTAGTCAGGGGCGACGAGCAGTACTTC
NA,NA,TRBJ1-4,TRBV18,CASSPQVATNEKLFF,TGTGCCAGCTCACCTCAAGTTGCAACTAATGAAAAACTGTTTTTT
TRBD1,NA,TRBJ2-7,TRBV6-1,CASSEGQATEQYF,TGTGCCAGCAGTGAGGGACAGGCTACCGAGCAGTACTTC
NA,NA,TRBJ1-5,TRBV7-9,CASSTSAGLRGNQPQHF,TGTGCCAGCAGCACATCCGCGGGGCTGAGAGGCAATCAGCCCCAGCATTTT
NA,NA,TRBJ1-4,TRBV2,CASSPHGGNEKLFF,TGTGCCAGCAGCCCCCACGGGGGCAATGAAAAACTGTTTTTT
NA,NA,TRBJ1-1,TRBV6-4,CASRSEGRLNTEAFF,TGTGCCAGCAGATCCGAGGGCAGGCTAAACACTGAAGCTTTCTTT
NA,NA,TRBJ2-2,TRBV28,CASSLRGWPGELFF,TGTGCCAGCAGTTTGAGAGGGTGGCCCGGGGAGCTGTTTTTT
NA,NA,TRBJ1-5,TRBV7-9,CASSLEGVNQPQHF,TGTGCCAGCAGCTTAGAAGGGGTCAATCAGCCCCAGCATTTT